This TCR beta chain was captured in a study of blood T cell repertoires in COVID-19. Germline V lookup: CDR1 MNHEY, CDR2 SMNVEV (reference sequence). This CDR3 comprises 16 residues. Trimming removed 7 bases at V and 8 bases at J, with 23 bases between. Using immunoSEQ multiplex PCR, the repertoire was profiled, and TCRdb retains in-frame clones only, with some absent. Among a few hundred thousand clones, under 90% were seen once, and the ten largest hold around 3.9%. The sequenced sample consisted of PBMCs or T cells enriched from blood (not recorded which). V usage is TRBV27 and J usage is TRBJ1-4, with D possibly being TRBD1 (6 bases). The receptor's source is a man aged 25 to 45 with acute COVID-19. CDR3 amino acids: CASKPTGSVALEKLFF. As DNA, the CDR3 is TGTGCCAGCAAGCCGACAGGTTCAGTTGCATTGGAAAAACTGTTTTTT.